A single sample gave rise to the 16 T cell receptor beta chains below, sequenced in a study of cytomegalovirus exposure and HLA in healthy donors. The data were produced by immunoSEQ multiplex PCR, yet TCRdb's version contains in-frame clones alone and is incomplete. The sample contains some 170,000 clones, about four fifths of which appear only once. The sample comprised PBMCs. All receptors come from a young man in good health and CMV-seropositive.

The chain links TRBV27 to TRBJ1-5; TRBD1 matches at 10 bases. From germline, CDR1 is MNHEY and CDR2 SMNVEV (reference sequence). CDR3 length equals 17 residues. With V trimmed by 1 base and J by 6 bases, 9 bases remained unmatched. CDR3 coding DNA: TGTGCCAGCAGTTTATTTTCTTCGGGACAGGGGATTCAGCCCCAGCATTTT. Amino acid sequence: CASSLFSSGQGIQPQHF.

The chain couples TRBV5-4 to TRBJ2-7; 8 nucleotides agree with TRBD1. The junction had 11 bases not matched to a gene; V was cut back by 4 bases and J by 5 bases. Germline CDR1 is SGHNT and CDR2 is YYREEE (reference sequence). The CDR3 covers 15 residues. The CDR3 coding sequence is TGTGCCAGCAGCCCGACGACAGGGGATAGCGACGAGCAGTACTTC. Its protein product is CASSPTTGDSDEQYF.

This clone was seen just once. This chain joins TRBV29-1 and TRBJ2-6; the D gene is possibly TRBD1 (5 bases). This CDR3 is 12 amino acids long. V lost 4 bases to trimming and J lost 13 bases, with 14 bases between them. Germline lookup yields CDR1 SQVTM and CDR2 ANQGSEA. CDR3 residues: CSVGDAAGVLTF. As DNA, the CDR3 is TGCAGCGTTGGTGACGCCGCAGGGGTCCTGACTTTC.

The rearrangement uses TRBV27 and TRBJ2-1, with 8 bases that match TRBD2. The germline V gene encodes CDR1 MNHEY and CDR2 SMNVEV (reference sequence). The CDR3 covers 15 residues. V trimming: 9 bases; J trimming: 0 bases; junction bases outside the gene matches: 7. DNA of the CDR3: TGTGCCAGGAACGGGGGGGGCCTCTCCTACAATGAGCAGTTCTTC. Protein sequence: CARNGGGLSYNEQFF.

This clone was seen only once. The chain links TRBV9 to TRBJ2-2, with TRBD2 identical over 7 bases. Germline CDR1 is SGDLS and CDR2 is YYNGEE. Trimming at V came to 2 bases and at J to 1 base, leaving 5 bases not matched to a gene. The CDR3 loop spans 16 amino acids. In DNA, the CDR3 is TGTGCCAGCAGCGTTTCTAGCGGAGAGAACACCGGGGAGCTGTTTTTT. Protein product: CASSVSSGENTGELFF.

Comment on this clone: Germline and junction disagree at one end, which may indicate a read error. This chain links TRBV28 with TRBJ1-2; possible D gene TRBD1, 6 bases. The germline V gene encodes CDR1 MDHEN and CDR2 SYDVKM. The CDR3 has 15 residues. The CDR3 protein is CASSSPRTAKYGYTF. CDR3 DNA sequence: TGTGCCAGCAGTTCTCCCCGGACAGCTAAATATGGCTACACCTTC.

CDR3 coding DNA: TGTGCCAGCAGCCAAGCTAACAGGTGGGATTCACCCCTCCACTTT. Translation: CASSQANRWDSPLHF. The V gene is TRBV14, the J gene TRBJ1-6; D perhaps matches TRBD1 (5 bases). This CDR3 is built from 15 residues. V shed 1 base and J shed 8 bases, with 12 bases lying between them. Germline CDR1 SGHDN, CDR2 FVKESK. Complete variable domain (other parts from reference TRBV14 and TRBJ1-6): EAGVTQFPSHSVIEKGQTVTLRCDPISGHDNLYWYRRVMGKEIKFLLHFVKESKQDESGMPNNRFLAERTGGTYSTLKVQPAELEDSGVYFCASSQANRWDSPLHFGNGTRLTVT.

CDR3 region: CAWNYGAGVYEQYF. DNA for the CDR3: TGTGCCTGGAATTATGGGGCAGGGGTATACGAGCAGTACTTC. This chain connects TRBV30 to TRBJ2-7; a possible D gene is TRBD1 (6 bases). This CDR3 is built from 14 residues. Germline-derived CDR1 and CDR2 are GTSNPN and SVGIG (reference sequence). Trimming pared 4 bases from V and 4 bases from J, leaving 17 bases between.

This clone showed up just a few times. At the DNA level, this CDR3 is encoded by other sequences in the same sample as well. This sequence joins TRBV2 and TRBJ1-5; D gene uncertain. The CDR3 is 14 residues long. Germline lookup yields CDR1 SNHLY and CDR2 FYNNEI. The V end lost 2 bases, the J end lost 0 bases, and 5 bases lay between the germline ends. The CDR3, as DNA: TGTGCCAGCAGTGAACGGGTTAGCAATCAGCCCCAGCATTTT. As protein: CASSERVSNQPQHF.

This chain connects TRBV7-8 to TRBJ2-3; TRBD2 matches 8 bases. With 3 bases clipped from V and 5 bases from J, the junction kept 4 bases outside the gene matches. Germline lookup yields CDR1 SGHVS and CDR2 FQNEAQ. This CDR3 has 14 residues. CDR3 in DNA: TGTGCCAGCAGCTTTGGGCTAGCGGGAGATACGCAGTATTTT. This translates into CASSFGLAGDTQYF.

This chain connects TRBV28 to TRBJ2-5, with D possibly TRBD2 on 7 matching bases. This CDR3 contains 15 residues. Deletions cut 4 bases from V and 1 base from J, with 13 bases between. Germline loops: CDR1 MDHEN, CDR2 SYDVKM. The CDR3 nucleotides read TGTGCCAGCAGTTGGGGGAGGGGGTCCCAAGAGACCCAGTACTTC. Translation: CASSWGRGSQETQYF.

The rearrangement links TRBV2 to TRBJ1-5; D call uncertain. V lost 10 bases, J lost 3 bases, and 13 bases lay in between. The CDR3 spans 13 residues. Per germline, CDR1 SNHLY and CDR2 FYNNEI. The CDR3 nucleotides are TGTGCCACGGGGTCTCAGACCAATCAGCCCCAGCATTTT. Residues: CATGSQTNQPQHF.

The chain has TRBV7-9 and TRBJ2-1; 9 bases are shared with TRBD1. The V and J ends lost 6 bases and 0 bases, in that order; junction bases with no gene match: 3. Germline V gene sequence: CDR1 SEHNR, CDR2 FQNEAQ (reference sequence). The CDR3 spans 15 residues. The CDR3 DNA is TGTGCCAGCAGGGGGGACAGGGCCTCCTACAATGAGCAGTTCTTC. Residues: CASRGDRASYNEQFF.

CDR3 in amino acids: CASRAGTGGEEKLFF. DNA of the CDR3: TGTGCCAGCAGAGCCGGGACAGGGGGTGAGGAAAAACTGTTTTTT. The rearrangement links TRBV27 to TRBJ1-4; the match to TRBD1 covers 11 bases. The CDR3 covers 15 residues. Germline assignment: CDR1 MNHEY and CDR2 SMNVEV (reference sequence). With 6 bases clipped from V and 8 bases from J, the junction kept 8 bases outside the gene matches.

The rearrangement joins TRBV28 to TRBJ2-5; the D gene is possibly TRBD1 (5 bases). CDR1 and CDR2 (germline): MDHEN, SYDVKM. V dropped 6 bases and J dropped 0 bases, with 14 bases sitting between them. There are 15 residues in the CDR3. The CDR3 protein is CASSPNTGYQETQYF. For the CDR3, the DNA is TGTGCCAGCAGCCCTAATACAGGTTACCAAGAGACCCAGTACTTC.

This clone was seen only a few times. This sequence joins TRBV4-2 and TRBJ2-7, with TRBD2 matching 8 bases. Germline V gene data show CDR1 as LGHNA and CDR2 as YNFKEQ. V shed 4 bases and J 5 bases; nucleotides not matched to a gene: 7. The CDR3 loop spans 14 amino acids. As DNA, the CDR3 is TGTGCCAGCAGCCCGGGACTAGTTTCTAACGAGCAGTACTTC. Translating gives CASSPGLVSNEQYF.